Listed below are T cell receptor beta chains from one sample, sequenced in a study of radiotherapy plus CTLA-4 blockade in lung cancer. TCRdb keeps only in-frame clones here, not all; method: immunoSEQ multiplex PCR. The repertoire includes some 110,000 clones, about four fifths of them detected once, and 3% to 4% sits in the top ten. The sequencing used peripheral blood, collected from a patient treated with radiotherapy plus ipilimumab. Receptors originate from a human donor with non-small cell lung cancer that progressed on radiotherapy plus ipilimumab. Some clones in this sample may be carry-over from other donors' samples. The CDR3 runs from the conserved cysteine through the conserved F or W. D genes are given only for firm matches. Clone size appears in some rows only: once, few, many, or a class for an expanded clone.

CDR3 protein: CASSQLASAGDEKLFF
CDR3 DNA: TGCGCCAGCAGCCAATTGGCTTCGGCAGGTGATGAAAAACTGTTTTTT
V gene: TRBV4-3
J gene: TRBJ1-4
D gene: NA
clone size: NA

CDR3 protein: CASSLEGGDYEQYF
CDR3 DNA: TGTGCCAGCAGCTTGGAAGGGGGTGACTACGAGCAGTACTTC
V gene: TRBV5-6
J gene: TRBJ2-7
D gene: NA
clone size: NA

CDR3 protein: CASSRPPGQASYEQYF
CDR3 DNA: TGCGCCAGCAGCCGCCCCCCGGGACAGGCTTCCTACGAGCAGTACTTC
V gene: TRBV5-1
J gene: TRBJ2-7
D gene: TRBD1
clone size: NA

CDR3 protein: CASSLDPTMYEAFF
CDR3 DNA: TGTGCCAGCAGCTTGGACCCCACTATGTATGAAGCTTTCTTT
V gene: TRBV5-6
J gene: TRBJ1-1
D gene: NA
clone size: NA

CDR3 protein: CASSALAGADSGNTIYF
CDR3 DNA: TGTGCCAGCAGCGCCCTCGCTGGCGCAGACTCTGGAAACACCATATATTTT
V gene: TRBV11-2
J gene: TRBJ1-3
D gene: NA
clone size: NA

CDR3 protein: CASTGPGKGINGYTF
CDR3 DNA: TGTGCCAGCACCGGACCAGGGAAGGGAATTAATGGCTACACCTTC
V gene: TRBV13
J gene: TRBJ1-2
D gene: NA
clone size: NA

CDR3 protein: CASSPRADYNEQFF
CDR3 DNA: TGTGCCAGCTCACCAAGGGCGGACTACAATGAGCAGTTCTTC
V gene: TRBV18
J gene: TRBJ2-1
D gene: NA
clone size: NA

CDR3 protein: CASSEGAGVGYGYTF
CDR3 DNA: TGTGCCAGCAGTGAAGGTGCAGGTGTTGGCTATGGCTACACCTTC
V gene: TRBV2
J gene: TRBJ1-2
D gene: NA
clone size: few

CDR3 protein: CASSWGDRANTDTQYF
CDR3 DNA: TGCGCCAGCAGCTGGGGGGACAGGGCTAACACAGATACGCAGTATTTT
V gene: TRBV5-1
J gene: TRBJ2-3
D gene: TRBD1
clone size: NA

CDR3 protein: CASSFQGRNSYEQYF
CDR3 DNA: TGCGCCAGCAGCTTCCAAGGGCGGAACTCTTACGAGCAGTACTTC
V gene: TRBV5-1
J gene: TRBJ2-7
D gene: NA
clone size: NA

CDR3 protein: CAWTGGFNAEKLFF
CDR3 DNA: TGTGCCTGGACAGGGGGTTTTAATGCTGAAAAACTGTTTTTT
V gene: TRBV30
J gene: TRBJ1-4
D gene: TRBD1
clone size: once

CDR3 protein: CASSPLRNSRGEQFF
CDR3 DNA: TGTGCCAGCAGCCCCCTTCGAAACTCGAGGGGTGAGCAGTTCTTC
V gene: TRBV9
J gene: TRBJ2-1
D gene: NA
clone size: NA

CDR3 protein: CASSSHSYEQYF
CDR3 DNA: TGTGCCAGCAGTTCTCACTCCTACGAGCAGTACTTC
V gene: TRBV27
J gene: TRBJ2-7
D gene: NA
clone size: NA

CDR3 protein: CASSVADNQPQHF
CDR3 DNA: TGTGCCAGCAGCGTAGCTGACAATCAGCCCCAGCATTTT
V gene: TRBV9
J gene: TRBJ1-5
D gene: NA
clone size: NA